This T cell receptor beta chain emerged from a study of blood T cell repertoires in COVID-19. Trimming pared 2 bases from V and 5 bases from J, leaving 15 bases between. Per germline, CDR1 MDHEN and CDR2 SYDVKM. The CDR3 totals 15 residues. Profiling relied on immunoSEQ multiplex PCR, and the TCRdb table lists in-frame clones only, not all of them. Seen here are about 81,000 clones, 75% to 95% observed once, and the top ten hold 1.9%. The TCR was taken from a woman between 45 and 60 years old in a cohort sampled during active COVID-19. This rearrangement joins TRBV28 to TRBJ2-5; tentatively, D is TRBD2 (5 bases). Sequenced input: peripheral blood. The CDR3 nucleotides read TGTGCCAGCAGTTTAAGGGCCGGACCGGGGGAGACCCAGTACTTC. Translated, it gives CASSLRAGPGETQYF.